This T cell receptor beta chain was sequenced in a study of cytomegalovirus exposure and HLA in healthy donors. Study results and caveats: Several V segments, TRBV6-2 and TRBV6-3 among them, could not be told apart and were dropped. It was reportedly the case that the classifier diagnosed cytomegalovirus status with high specificity and sensitivity. Data from an earlier analysis indicated that most TCR beta V segments were productive either about 90% or about 30% of the time. Further analysis, carried out later, found HLA-associated TCR beta chains more clonally expanded than equally common other chains.

Of note for this clone: Its antigen is currently unknown.

Amplification used 60 Vbeta primers and 13 Jbeta primers. Repertoires were generated with immunoSEQ multiplex PCR, while TCRdb's copy carries only in-frame clones and drops some. The sample has under 140,000 clones, about 80% seen once. The length of the CDR3 is 16 residues. The germline V and J ends were trimmed by 4 bases and 3 bases, with 19 bases remaining between them. The germline CDR1 and CDR2 sequences are SGHDT and YYEEEE. The sequencing input was PBMCs. V is TRBV5-6 and J is TRBJ1-1, with D uncertain. This receptor was obtained from a woman aged 60-75 years in good health and CMV-seropositive. In nucleotides, the CDR3 is TGTGCCAGCAGCCTTACCCCTGGTGGTCCAGACACTGAAGCTTTCTTT. Residues: CASSLTPGGPDTEAFF.